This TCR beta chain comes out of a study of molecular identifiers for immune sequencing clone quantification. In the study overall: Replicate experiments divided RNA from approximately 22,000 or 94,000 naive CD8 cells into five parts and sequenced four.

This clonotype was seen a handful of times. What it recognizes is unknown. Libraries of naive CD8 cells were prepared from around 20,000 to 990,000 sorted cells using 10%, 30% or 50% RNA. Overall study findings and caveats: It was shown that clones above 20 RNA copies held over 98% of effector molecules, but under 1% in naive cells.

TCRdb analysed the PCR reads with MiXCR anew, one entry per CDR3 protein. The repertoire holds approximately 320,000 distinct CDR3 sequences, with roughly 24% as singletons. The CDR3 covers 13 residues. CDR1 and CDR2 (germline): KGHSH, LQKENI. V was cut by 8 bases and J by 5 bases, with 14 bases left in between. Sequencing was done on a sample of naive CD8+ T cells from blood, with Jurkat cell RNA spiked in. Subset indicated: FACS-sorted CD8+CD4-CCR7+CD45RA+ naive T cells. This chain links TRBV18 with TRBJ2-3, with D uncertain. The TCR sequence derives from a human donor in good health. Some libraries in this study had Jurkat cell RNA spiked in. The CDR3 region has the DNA TGTGCCAGCGCAAACGAGAGGTTAGATACGCAGTATTTT. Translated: CASANERLDTQYF.